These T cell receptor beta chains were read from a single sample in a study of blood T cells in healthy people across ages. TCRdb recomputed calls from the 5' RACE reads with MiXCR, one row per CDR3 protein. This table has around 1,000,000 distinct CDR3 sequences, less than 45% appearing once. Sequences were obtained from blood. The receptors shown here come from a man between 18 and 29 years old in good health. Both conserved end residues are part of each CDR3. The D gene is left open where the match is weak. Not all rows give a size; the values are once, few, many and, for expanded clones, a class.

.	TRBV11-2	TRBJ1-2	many	CASSSTGGTYGYTF	TGTGCCAGCAGCTCGACAGGCGGTACTTATGGCTACACCTTC
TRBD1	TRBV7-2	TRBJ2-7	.	CASSLNLVQGAAHEQYF	TGTGCCAGCAGCTTAAACCTGGTACAGGGGGCCGCGCACGAGCAGTACTTC
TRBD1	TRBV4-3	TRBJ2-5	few	CASSPTTGGGETQYF	TGCGCCAGCAGCCCTACAACAGGGGGCGGAGAGACCCAGTACTTC
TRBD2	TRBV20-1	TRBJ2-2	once	CSARVPERGGFTGELFF	TGCAGTGCTAGAGTCCCCGAGCGGGGGGGCTTCACCGGGGAGCTGTTTTTT
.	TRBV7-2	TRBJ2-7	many	CASSYVSDYEQYF	TGTGCCAGCAGCTACGTTAGCGACTACGAGCAGTACTTC
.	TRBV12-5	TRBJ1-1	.	CASGRKTDEAFF	TGTGCTAGTGGCCGTAAGACCGATGAAGCTTTCTTT
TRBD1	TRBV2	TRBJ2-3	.	CASSDPIPRDRGVDTQYF	TGTGCCAGCAGTGATCCTATTCCCCGGGACAGGGGGGTTGATACGCAGTATTTT
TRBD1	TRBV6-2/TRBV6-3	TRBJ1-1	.	CASSYPSRGGQGNTEAFF	TGTGCCAGCAGTTACCCGTCGCGGGGGGGACAGGGGAACACTGAAGCTTTCTTT
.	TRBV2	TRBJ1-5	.	CASSGIQEQPQHF	TGTGCCAGCAGTGGGATCCAGGAACAGCCCCAGCATTTT
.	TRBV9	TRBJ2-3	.	CASSARDGATDTQYF	TGTGCCAGCAGCGCCCGTGACGGGGCCACAGATACGCAGTATTTT
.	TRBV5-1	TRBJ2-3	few	CASTQQGTDTQYF	TGCGCCAGCACTCAACAGGGCACAGATACGCAGTATTTT
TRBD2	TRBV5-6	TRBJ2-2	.	CASSLRSGRTGELFF	TGTGCCAGCAGCTTGAGGAGCGGGAGGACCGGGGAGCTGTTTTTT
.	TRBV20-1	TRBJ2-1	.	CSARRGGEQFF	TGCAGTGCAAGAAGGGGGGGTGAGCAGTTCTTC
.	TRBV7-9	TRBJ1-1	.	CASSWPGDSEAFF	TGTGCCAGCAGCTGGCCGGGAGATAGTGAAGCTTTCTTT
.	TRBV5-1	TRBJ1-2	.	CASSLGQSGYGYTF	TGCGCCAGCAGCTTGGGGCAGTCCGGCTATGGCTACACCTTC
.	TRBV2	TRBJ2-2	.	CASSEARSQGRTGELFF	TGTGCCAGCAGTGAAGCTCGGTCTCAGGGACGCACCGGGGAGCTGTTTTTT
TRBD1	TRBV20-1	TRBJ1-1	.	CSARDPRGRGATEAFF	TGCAGTGCTAGAGATCCCAGGGGGCGGGGGGCCACTGAAGCTTTCTTT
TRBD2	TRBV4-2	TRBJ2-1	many	CASSPGLDNEQFF	TGTGCCAGCAGCCCAGGACTAGACAATGAGCAGTTCTTC
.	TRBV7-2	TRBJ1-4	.	CASSLVAQTREKLFF	TGTGCCAGCAGCTTAGTGGCTCAGACGAGGGAAAAACTGTTTTTT
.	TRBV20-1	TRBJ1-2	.	CSARRQVYGYTF	TGCAGTGCTAGAAGACAAGTTTATGGCTACACCTTC
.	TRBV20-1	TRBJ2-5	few	CSASVGLSQETQYF	TGCAGTGCTAGTGTCGGACTTTCGCAAGAGACCCAGTACTTC